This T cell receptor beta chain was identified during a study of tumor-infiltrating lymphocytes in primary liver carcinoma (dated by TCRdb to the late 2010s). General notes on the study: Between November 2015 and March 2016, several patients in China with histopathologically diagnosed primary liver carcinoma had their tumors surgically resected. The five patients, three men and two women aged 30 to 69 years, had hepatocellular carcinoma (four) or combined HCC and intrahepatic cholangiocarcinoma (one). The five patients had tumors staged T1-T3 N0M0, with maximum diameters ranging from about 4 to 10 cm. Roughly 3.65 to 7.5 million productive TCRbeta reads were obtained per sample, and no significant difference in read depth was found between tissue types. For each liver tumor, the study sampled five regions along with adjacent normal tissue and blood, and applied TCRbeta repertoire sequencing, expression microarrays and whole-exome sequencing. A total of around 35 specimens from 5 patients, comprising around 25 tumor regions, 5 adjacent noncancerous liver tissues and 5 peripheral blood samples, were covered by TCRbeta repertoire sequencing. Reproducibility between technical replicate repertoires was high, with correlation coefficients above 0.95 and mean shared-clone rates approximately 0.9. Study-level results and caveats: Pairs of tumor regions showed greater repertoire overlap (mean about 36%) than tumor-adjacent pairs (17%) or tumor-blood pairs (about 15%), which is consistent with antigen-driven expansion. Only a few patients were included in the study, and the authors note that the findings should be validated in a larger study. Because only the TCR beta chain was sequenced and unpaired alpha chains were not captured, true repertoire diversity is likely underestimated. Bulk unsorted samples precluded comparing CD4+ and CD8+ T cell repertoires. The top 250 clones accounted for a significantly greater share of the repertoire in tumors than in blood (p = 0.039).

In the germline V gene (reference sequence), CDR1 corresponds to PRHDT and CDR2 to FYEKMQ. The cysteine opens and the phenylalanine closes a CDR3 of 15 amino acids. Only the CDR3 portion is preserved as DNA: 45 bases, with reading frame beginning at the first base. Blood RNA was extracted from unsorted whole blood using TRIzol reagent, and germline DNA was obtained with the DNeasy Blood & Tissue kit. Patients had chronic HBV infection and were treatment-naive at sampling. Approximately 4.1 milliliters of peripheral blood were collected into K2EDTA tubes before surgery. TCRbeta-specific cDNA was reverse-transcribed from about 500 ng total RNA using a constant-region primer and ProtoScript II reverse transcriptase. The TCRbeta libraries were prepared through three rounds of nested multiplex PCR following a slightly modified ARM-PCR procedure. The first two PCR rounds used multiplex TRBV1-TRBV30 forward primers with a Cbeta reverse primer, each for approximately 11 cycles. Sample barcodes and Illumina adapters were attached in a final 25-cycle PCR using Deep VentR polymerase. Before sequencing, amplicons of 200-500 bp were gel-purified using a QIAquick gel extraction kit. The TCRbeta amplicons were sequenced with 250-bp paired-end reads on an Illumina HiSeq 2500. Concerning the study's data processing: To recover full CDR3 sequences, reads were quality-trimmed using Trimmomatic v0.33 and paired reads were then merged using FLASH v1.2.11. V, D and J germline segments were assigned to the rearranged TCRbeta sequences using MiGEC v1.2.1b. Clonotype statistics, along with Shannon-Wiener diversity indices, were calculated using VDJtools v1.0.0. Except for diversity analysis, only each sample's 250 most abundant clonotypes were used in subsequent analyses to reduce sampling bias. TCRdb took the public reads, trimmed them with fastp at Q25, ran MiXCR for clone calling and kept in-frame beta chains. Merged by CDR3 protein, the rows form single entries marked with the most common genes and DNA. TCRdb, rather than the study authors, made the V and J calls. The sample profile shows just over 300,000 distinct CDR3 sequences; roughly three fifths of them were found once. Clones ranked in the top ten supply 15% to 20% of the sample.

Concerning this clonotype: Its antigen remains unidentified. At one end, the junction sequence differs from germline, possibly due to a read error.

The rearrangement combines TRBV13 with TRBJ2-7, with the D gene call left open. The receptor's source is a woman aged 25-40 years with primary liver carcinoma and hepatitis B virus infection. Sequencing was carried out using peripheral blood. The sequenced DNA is TGTGTCAGCAGCTGCGGCGGCAAGGGTTTCTACGAGCAGTACTTC. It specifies CVSSCGGKGFYEQYF.